One sample yielded the 32 T cell receptor beta chains listed below, sequenced in a study of tumor-infiltrating lymphocytes in primary liver carcinoma. A constant-region primer primed TCR beta cDNA synthesis from 400 to 550 ng of total RNA. Employing slightly modified ARM-PCR, three nested multiplex PCR rounds were run, and these gave rise to the TCR beta libraries. The study ran its first two PCR rounds for roughly 10 cycles each, using TRBV1-TRBV30 forward primers and a C-beta reverse primer. TCRdb called the multiplex PCR reads again in MiXCR, with one record for every CDR3 protein. The table has around 210,000 distinct CDR3 sequences, almost 65% seen once. The blood RNA (from unsorted whole blood) was obtained, and germline DNA was also extracted. The sample taken for sequencing was peripheral blood. The receptors were gathered from a woman aged 60 to 75 with primary liver carcinoma and hepatitis B virus infection.

The V gene is TRBV20-1, the J gene TRBJ2-7; D gene uncertain. V was shortened by 1 base and J by 4 bases, with 8 bases between the two germline ends. The CDR3 is 12 residues long. Germline lookup yields CDR1 DFQATT and CDR2 SNEGSKA (reference sequence). DNA for the CDR3: TGCAGTGCTAGAGCGGACGCATACGAGCAGTACTTC. Translation: CSARADAYEQYF.

This chain uses TRBV10-2 with TRBJ2-2; D might be TRBD1 or TRBD2, each matching 5 bases. V shed 8 bases and J shed 0 bases, with 10 bases lying between them. This CDR3 contains 14 residues. Germline V gene sequence: CDR1 WSHSY, CDR2 SAAADI. The CDR3 loop is CASWDGTNTGELFF. The DNA of the CDR3 is TGCGCCAGCTGGGACGGTACGAACACCGGGGAGCTGTTTTTT.

J is TRBJ2-1 and V is TRBV5-4, with D tentatively TRBD2 (5 bases). Germline V CDR1 and CDR2: SGHNT, YYREEE (reference sequence). The CDR3 length is 14 residues. V was pared by 4 bases and J by 6 bases, with 14 bases between. The DNA of the CDR3 is TGTGCCAGCAGCCCTTCGGGTGCGGGCAATGAGCAGTTCTTC. Translated, it gives CASSPSGAGNEQFF.

In this sample, this clonotype turned up once. The junction departs from germline at one end; a sequencing error may be responsible. The V gene is TRBV11-2, the J gene TRBJ1-2, with D perhaps matching TRBD1 (5 bases). The CDR3 covers 16 residues. The germline CDR1 and CDR2 sequences are SGHAT and FQNNGV. CDR3 loop: CASSTTTERVDYGYTF. The CDR3 DNA reads TGTGCCAGCAGCACTACGACAGAGAGGGTGGACTATGGCTACACTTTC.

As to this clonotype: A junction end diverges from the germline sequence, so it may reflect a read error. The chain links TRBV11-1 to TRBJ2-3; 11 bases match TRBD2. Germline V lookup: CDR1 SGHAT, CDR2 FQDESV (reference sequence). The CDR3 is made up of 19 amino acids. In nucleotides, the CDR3 is TGTGCCAGCAGCGTATGGGTCCCTACTAGCGGGAGAGCGACAGATACACAGTATTTT. It yields the protein CASSVWVPTSGRATDTQYF.

Note on this clonotype: At one boundary the junction diverges from the germline segment, which might be a read error. The chain recombines TRBV11-2 with TRBJ1-2; D is uncertain. The CDR3 covers 14 residues. Per the germline V gene, CDR1 is SGHAT and CDR2 is FQNNGV. The CDR3 DNA reads TGTGCCAGCAGCGGGGATAGTGTCATCTATTGCTACACCTTC. Its protein is CASSGDSVIYCYTF.

The V and J genes are TRBV11-1 and TRBJ2-7; D uncertain. The CDR3 spans 14 residues. V was cut by 1 base and J by 3 bases, with 10 bases left in between. Germline V gene lookup returns CDR1 SGHAT and CDR2 FQDESV (reference sequence). The CDR3 coding sequence is TGTGCCAGCAGCTTAGGGTTCGCGGACTACGAGCAGTACTTC. As protein: CASSLGFADYEQYF.

This clonotype has just one count. The conserved final phenylalanine or tryptophan is absent from the CDR3, which likely points to a read error. The chain employs TRBV4-2 and TRBJ1-5; possibly TRBD1 for D (5 bases). The germline V and J ends were trimmed by 0 bases and 5 bases, with 11 bases remaining between them. This CDR3 has 15 amino acids. Germline loops: CDR1 LGHNA, CDR2 YNFKEQ. In nucleotides, the CDR3 is TGTGCCAGCAGCCAAGATATGGACAACGATCAGCCCCAGCATTCT. Amino acids: CASSQDMDNDQPQHS.

This clonotype came up once. At one boundary the junction diverges from the germline segment, which might be a read error. The rearrangement joins TRBV11-2 to TRBJ1-1; D remains ambiguous. The germline V gene encodes CDR1 SGHAT and CDR2 FQNNGV. The CDR3 contains 14 residues. The CDR3 coding sequence is TGTGCCAGCAGCTTCCGATGGACGAACACTGTAGCTCTCTTT. Amino acids: CASSFRWTNTVALF.

A remark on this clonotype: A much larger clone lies one base from this, so it may be a read error. This chain links TRBV12-3 or TRBV12-4 with TRBJ1-2; TRBD1 is a possible D gene (5 bases). Trimming removed 2 bases from V and 7 bases from J, with 11 bases in between. This CDR3 comprises 13 residues. CDR3 DNA: TGTGCCAGCAGTTTATGGGGCACCTGTGGCTACACCTTC. Translated: CASSLWGTCGYTF.

Note on this clonotype: A read error may account for a junction end that differs from germline. CDR3 sequence: CASREGDAFPGANVLTF. Written as DNA, the CDR3 is TGTGCCAGCAGAGAGGGGGATGCCTTCCCTGGTGCCAACGTCCTGACTTTC. The rearrangement joins TRBV6-5 to TRBJ2-6, with a possible D match to TRBD1 (6 bases). This CDR3 contains 17 residues. The germline V gene has CDR1 MNHEY and CDR2 SVGAGI.

Details on this clonotype: The junction departs from germline at one end; a sequencing error may be responsible. The chain combines TRBV11-2 with TRBJ2-2, with 14 bases that match TRBD2. CDR1 is SGHAT and CDR2 is FQNNGV in the germline V gene. The CDR3 is 17 residues long. The DNA of the CDR3 is TGTGCCAGCAGGGGACTAGCGGGAGTAGTGAGGACCGGGGAGCCGTTTTTT. Translating gives CASRGLAGVVRTGEPFF.

Comments on this clonotype: The junction does not match germline at one end; this may be a read error. The rearrangement joins TRBV12-3 or TRBV12-4 to TRBJ2-7; TRBD2 might be the D (5 bases). The CDR3 is made up of 14 amino acids. CDR3 amino acids: CASSLFGNSHEQYF. The CDR3 DNA sequence: TGTGCCAGCAGCTTATTCGGGAACTCCCACGAGCAGTACTTC.

Concerning this clonotype itself: One junction end disagrees with the germline gene, perhaps due to a read error. V usage is TRBV7-9 and J usage is TRBJ2-7; D unclear. This CDR3 contains 12 residues. Germline V gives CDR1 SEHNR, CDR2 FQNEAQ (reference sequence). CDR3 region: CAGSRAPYEQYF. The CDR3, as DNA: TGTGCCGGCAGCCGAGCCCCCTACGAGCAGTACTTC.

This clonotype showed up many times. The chain couples TRBV6-1 to TRBJ2-7; TRBD1 is a possible D gene (6 bases). CDR1 is MNHNS and CDR2 is SASEGT in the germline V gene. The CDR3 is 14 residues long. V lost 5 bases, J lost 0 bases, and 11 bases lay in between. CDR3 DNA sequence: TGTGCCAGCAGTTTAACAGGGTCCTCCTACGAGCAGTACTTC. Its protein is CASSLTGSSYEQYF.

In the case of this clonotype: An end of the junction does not agree with germline; a read error may underlie this. The rearrangement joins TRBV11-2 to TRBJ2-7; 13 positions match TRBD2. This CDR3 comprises 17 residues. Germline V lookup: CDR1 SGHAT, CDR2 FQNNGV. CDR3 region: CVNSRNRQTSGRYEQYF. The CDR3 nucleotides are TGTGTCAACAGCCGAAACCGTCAGACTAGCGGGAGGTACGAGCAATACTTC.

On this clonotype itself: A much larger clone is a single base away; this may be a read error. The V gene is TRBV14, the J gene TRBJ1-6; 8 bases map to TRBD1. The CDR3 contains 13 residues. The germline V gene encodes CDR1 SGHDN and CDR2 FVKESK. CDR3 nucleotide sequence: TGTACCAGCAGTCTTACAGGGGGTTCACCCCTCCACTTT. This encodes CTSSLTGGSPLHF.

For this clonotype: At one of its ends the junction is not consistent with the germline gene, which may arise from a read error. The V call is TRBV10-3, the J call TRBJ2-3; 9 bases fit TRBD1. The CDR3 has 14 residues. CDR1 is ENHRY and CDR2 is SYGVKD in the germline V gene. CDR3 in amino acids: CAISGDRGTDTQYF. CDR3 DNA: TGTGCAATCAGTGGGGACAGGGGCACAGATACGCAGTATTTT.

To note about this clonotype: A much larger clone sits a single nucleotide away, making a read error possible. The V gene is TRBV6-2 or TRBV6-3, the J gene TRBJ2-1; 10 positions match TRBD2. CDR1 and CDR2 from the germline V gene are MNHEY and SVGEGT. Trimming cost V 9 bases and J 4 bases; bases outside gene matches: 6. The CDR3 is 14 residues long. The CDR3 protein is CARRETSGYNEQFF. The DNA for the CDR3 is TGTGCCAGGAGGGAGACTAGCGGGTACAATGAGCAGTTCTTC.

The chain has TRBV6-4 and TRBJ2-3; TRBD2 matches at 7 bases. Germline V gene lookup returns CDR1 MRHNA and CDR2 SNTAGT. The CDR3 is made up of 17 amino acids. V shed 8 bases and J 4 bases; nucleotides not matched to a gene: 18. In DNA form, the CDR3 reads TGTGCCAGCGGCGAGTCTCCGAGCGGGATTCTCTCAGATACGCAGTATTTT. Translation gives CASGESPSGILSDTQYF.

In regard to this clonotype: A read error is possible here, since a much larger clone lies one base away. V gene TRBV29-1 combines with J gene TRBJ1-5; D may be TRBD1 (6 bases). Per the germline V gene, CDR1 is SQVTM and CDR2 is ANQGSEA. The CDR3 contains 14 residues. CDR3 bases: TGCAGCGCCTCAGAGACAGGCAGCAATCAGTCCCAGCATTTT. Amino acid sequence: CSASETGSNQSQHF. Complete variable domain (other parts from reference TRBV29-1 and TRBJ1-5): SAVISQKPSRDICQRGTSLTIQCQVDSQVTMMFWYRQQPGQSLTLIATANQGSEATYESGFVIDKFPISRPNLTFSTLTVSNMSPEDSSIYLCSASETGSNQSQHFGDGTRLSIL.

The chain uses TRBV7-9 and TRBJ2-1; D remains ambiguous. Trimming left V 3 bases short and J 0 bases short, with 6 bases between. CDR1 is SEHNR and CDR2 is FQNEAQ in the germline V gene (reference sequence). The CDR3 totals 14 residues. CDR3 region: CASSFSDSYNEQFF. CDR3 nucleotides: TGTGCCAGCAGCTTTTCGGACTCCTACAATGAGCAGTTCTTC.

This clonotype was picked up many times. The chain couples TRBV6-1 to TRBJ2-5, with D uncertain. V was clipped by 6 bases and J by 1 base, with 12 bases between them. Germline V lookup: CDR1 MNHNS, CDR2 SASEGT. The CDR3 sequence is 14 residues long. CDR3 sequence: CASSTGPAQETQYF. The CDR3 coding sequence is TGTGCCAGCAGCACCGGGCCAGCCCAAGAGACCCAGTACTTC.

This clonotype was observed once. A much larger clone is a single base away; this may be a read error. The chain combines TRBV7-8 with TRBJ2-1; possibly TRBD2 for D (6 bases). In germline, CDR1 is SGHVS, CDR2 FQNEAQ. The CDR3 runs to 17 residues. CDR3 in DNA: TGTGCCAGCAGCTTAGGCTTTCCCAGGGAGGTTGCCAATGAGCAGTCCTTC. It is translated as CASSLGFPREVANEQSF.

In regard to this clonotype: A read error is likely, as this CDR3 ends without the conserved phenylalanine or tryptophan. The chain uses TRBV29-1 and TRBJ1-4, with D tentatively TRBD1 (6 bases). Germline values: CDR1 SQVTM, CDR2 ANQGSEA. The CDR3 has 13 residues. CDR3: CSVGGGANEKLFL. CDR3 bases: TGCAGCGTTGGGGGGGGCGCTAACGAAAAACTGTTTCTT.

This clonotype was observed at least ten times. The chain employs TRBV11-3 and TRBJ1-3; D is uncertain. Trimming removed 3 bases at V and 0 bases at J, with 6 bases between. Looked up from germline, CDR1 is SGHNT and CDR2 is YENEEA. The CDR3 is 14 residues long. The CDR3 protein is CASSFHSSGNTIYF. The DNA of the CDR3 is TGTGCCAGCAGCTTCCACAGCTCTGGAAACACCATATATTTT.

Concerning this clonotype itself: A much larger clonotype is one base distant, so this may be a read error. The chain carries TRBV28 and TRBJ1-2; D gene ambiguous. Per germline, CDR1 MDHEN and CDR2 SYDVKM. The CDR3 contains 14 residues. CDR3 in amino acids: CASSLLNKNYDYTF. In DNA form, the CDR3 reads TGTGCCAGCAGTTTACTCAACAAGAACTATGACTACACCTTC.

V usage is TRBV10-1 and J usage is TRBJ2-5; D is ambiguous. CDR3 size: 13 residues. V lost 6 bases, J lost 3 bases, and 11 bases lay in between. Germline values: CDR1 WNHNN, CDR2 SYGVQD (reference sequence). This chain's CDR3 is CASSAHGEETQYF. The DNA of the CDR3 is TGCGCCAGCAGCGCGCATGGAGAAGAGACCCAGTACTTC.

J is TRBJ2-2 and V is TRBV4-2, with D possibly being TRBD2 (6 bases). This CDR3 has 16 amino acids. Germline lookup yields CDR1 LGHNA and CDR2 YNFKEQ. V dropped 1 base and J dropped 9 bases, with 18 bases sitting between them. In DNA, the CDR3 is TGTGCCAGCAGCCAAGTGGGCGGGGCGAGGACCTGGGAGCTGTTTTTT. Translated: CASSQVGGARTWELFF.

The chain employs TRBV6-1 and TRBJ2-2; 10 bases match TRBD1. The CDR3 loop spans 15 amino acids. The germline gives CDR1 MNHNS, CDR2 SASEGT. J gave up 6 bases and V 6 bases, and 7 bases lay outside the gene matches. DNA for the CDR3: TGTGCCAGCAGGACAGGGGGCGGAGGAGCCGGGGAGCTGTTTTTT. Translation: CASRTGGGGAGELFF.

This sequence joins TRBV11-2 and TRBJ2-3; a possible D gene is TRBD2 (5 bases). CDR3 length: 14 residues. Germline-derived CDR1 and CDR2 are SGHAT and FQNNGV. The V end was cut by 7 bases, the J end by 5 bases, with 16 bases between. The CDR3 region has the DNA TGTGCCAGCAAGATTAGCGCCCGCATAGATACGCAGTATTTT. Amino acid sequence: CASKISARIDTQYF.

About this clonotype itself: A read error may produce the germline difference seen at one junction end. The chain uses TRBV10-3 and TRBJ2-1; TRBD2 is a possible D gene (5 bases). This CDR3 has 14 residues. Germline V gene lookup returns CDR1 ENHRY and CDR2 SYGVKD. The CDR3 protein is CVIRQTTSGNEQFF. The CDR3, as DNA: TGTGTCATCAGGCAGACTACCTCGGGGAATGAGCAGTTCTTC.